This T cell receptor beta chain was profiled in a study of blood T cells in healthy people across ages. The CDR3 length is 14 residues. The germline gives CDR1 SGHRS, CDR2 YFSETQ. The second PCR ran about 6 to 12 cycles with a sample-barcoded 5' primer and J-beta primers. TCRdb analysed the 5' RACE reads with MiXCR anew, one entry per CDR3 protein. Of approximately 780,000 distinct CDR3 sequences listed, under 30% are singletons. This same sample was also taken into another study, of T cells of mothers and their children. From that second work: Donation was provided by three healthy Caucasian mothers along with their six children. Unrelated mother-child pairs always had slightly, but never significantly, lower normalized overlap than related pairs. The search for persistent microchimeric T cell clones detected none.

The sequence was obtained from a boy between 10 and 17 years old in good health. The sample was blood. The J gene is TRBJ2-5, the V gene TRBV5-1; 7 positions match TRBD1. Matching the DNA end better, TRBJ2-7 makes the J call doubtful. CDR3 DNA: TGCGCCAGCAGCTTGGAAGGGGGCGAATACGAGCAGTACTTC. It yields the protein CASSLEGGEYEQYF.